Listed here are 15 T cell receptor beta chains from one sample, sequenced in a study of T-cell memory formation after mild COVID-19. TCRdb ran MiXCR on the 5' RACE reads and lists one entry per CDR3 protein. The table has under 600,000 distinct CDR3 sequences, less than 25% seen once. The specimen sequenced was PBMCs or a T cell subset sorted from them (not recorded which). Receptors originate from an adult woman who had mild COVID-19 (a few samples of this study predate the infection). Cell type and time point are not known.

This chain uses TRBV4-1 with TRBJ1-5; D uncertain. Trimming left V 6 bases short and J 0 bases short, with 12 bases between. The CDR3 consists of 15 residues. Germline lookup yields CDR1 MGHRA and CDR2 YSYEKL. The chain's CDR3 is CASSPRDYSNQPQHF. CDR3 sequence (DNA): TGCGCCAGCAGTCCCCGAGACTATAGCAATCAGCCCCAGCATTTT.

This chain links TRBV3-1 with TRBJ1-2, with D perhaps TRBD1 (5 bases). The CDR3 loop spans 14 amino acids. Deletions cut 1 base from V and 4 bases from J, with 10 bases between. CDR1 and CDR2 from the germline V gene are LGHDT and YNNKEL (reference sequence). CDR3 bases: TGTGCCAGCAGCCAAGCAGGGAAAGGCTATGGCTACACCTTC. It specifies CASSQAGKGYGYTF. The whole variable domain, remainder taken from reference TRBV3-1 and TRBJ1-2, is DTAVSQTPKYLVTQMGNDKSIKCEQNLGHDTMYWYKQDSKKFLKIMFSYNNKELIINETVPNRFSPKSPDKAHLNLHINSLELGDSAVYFCASSQAGKGYGYTFGSGTRLTVV.

The V call is TRBV5-1, the J call TRBJ2-7; TRBD1 matches at 8 bases. This CDR3 spans 14 amino acids. Trimming at V came to 4 bases and at J to 7 bases, leaving 10 bases not matched to a gene. Germline V CDR1 and CDR2: SGHRS, YFSETQ. CDR3 DNA sequence: TGCGCCAGCAGCCTAGGACAGGGTCTAGGGGAGCAGTACTTC. Residues: CASSLGQGLGEQYF.

This clonotype was counted a few times. V is TRBV5-6 and J is TRBJ2-1, with D possibly matching TRBD2 (5 bases). The V gene lost 4 bases and the J gene lost 9 bases, with 17 bases spanning the gap. The germline V gene encodes CDR1 SGHDT and CDR2 YYEEEE. This CDR3 comprises 14 residues. CDR3 amino acids: CASSAGSSLVEQFF. In DNA, the CDR3 is TGTGCCAGCAGCGCGGGTAGCAGTCTGGTTGAGCAGTTCTTC.

The chain uses TRBV27 and TRBJ2-3; TRBD1 matches at 10 bases. J lost 1 base, V lost 6 bases, and 4 bases had no gene match. The germline gives CDR1 MNHEY, CDR2 SMNVEV (reference sequence). This CDR3 comprises 15 residues. The CDR3 loop reads CASRTGGFGTDTQYF. The CDR3 DNA sequence: TGTGCCAGCAGGACAGGGGGCTTCGGCACAGATACGCAGTATTTT.

The chain recombines TRBV5-1 with TRBJ1-1; the D gene is possibly TRBD1 (6 bases). V lost 0 bases, J lost 3 bases, and 24 bases lay in between. Germline CDR1 and CDR2: SGHRS and YFSETQ. The CDR3 has 19 residues. The CDR3 here is CASSLAPKGRGLVYTEAFF. The CDR3 DNA follows: TGCGCCAGCAGCTTGGCCCCGAAGGGGAGGGGGTTGGTATACACTGAAGCTTTCTTT.

This clonotype was counted between two and nine times. V is TRBV7-2 and J is TRBJ2-1, with TRBD2 identical over 11 bases. The CDR3 runs to 19 residues. Germline V gives CDR1 SGHTA, CDR2 FQGNSA. With V trimmed by 3 bases and J by 0 bases, 10 bases remained unmatched. CDR3 loop: CASSFLRTSGSSSYNEQFF. The CDR3 coding sequence is TGTGCCAGCAGCTTCCTCCGGACTAGCGGGTCTAGCTCCTACAATGAGCAGTTCTTC.

The genes are TRBV12-3 or TRBV12-4 and TRBJ2-2; 10 bases map to TRBD2. V trimming: 4 bases; J trimming: 0 bases; junction bases outside the gene matches: 8. The CDR3 extends over 18 amino acids. The CDR3 here is CASSYDRLAGTNTGELFF. The CDR3 DNA reads TGTGCCAGCAGTTACGATAGACTAGCGGGTACGAACACCGGGGAGCTGTTTTTT.

The chain recombines TRBV5-1 with TRBJ1-3, with D maybe TRBD1 (5 bases). Looked up from germline, CDR1 is SGHRS and CDR2 is YFSETQ. The CDR3 totals 15 residues. V was pared by 4 bases and J by 2 bases, with 13 bases between. Here the CDR3 reads CASSLDSTTGNTIYF. The CDR3 coding sequence is TGCGCCAGCAGCCTAGACAGTACGACTGGAAACACCATATATTTT.

This clonotype was detected ten times or more. J is TRBJ1-5 and V is TRBV12-3 or TRBV12-4, with 9 bases matching TRBD1. J gave up 0 bases and V 6 bases, and 12 bases lay outside the gene matches. The CDR3 extends over 18 amino acids. CDR3 protein: CASRAPPGTGISNQPQHF. The CDR3 DNA reads as TGTGCCAGCAGAGCACCACCCGGGACAGGGATTAGCAATCAGCCCCAGCATTTT.

This chain joins TRBV7-9 and TRBJ2-7; D is possibly TRBD1 (6 bases). With 5 bases removed from V and 0 bases from J, the gap between germline ends came to 14 bases. The CDR3 spans 15 residues. Germline V gene data show CDR1 as SEHNR and CDR2 as FQNEAQ (reference sequence). CDR3 bases: TGTGCCAGCAGCGGAAGGACAGCTGTCTCCTACGAGCAGTACTTC. Translated, it gives CASSGRTAVSYEQYF.

The V gene is TRBV4-2, the J gene TRBJ2-5, with D maybe TRBD2 (5 bases). The CDR3 spans 14 residues. Trimming stripped 1 base from V and 3 bases from J, with 9 bases between. Germline lookup yields CDR1 LGHNA and CDR2 YNFKEQ. CDR3 DNA: TGTGCCAGCAGCCAAGGGACCGGGAAAGAGACCCAGTACTTC. It specifies CASSQGTGKETQYF.

The J gene is TRBJ1-5, the V gene TRBV24-1, with D possibly matching TRBD1 (5 bases). The V end lost 2 bases, the J end lost 1 base, and 11 bases lay between the germline ends. CDR3 length equals 16 residues. Germline V lookup: CDR1 KGHDR, CDR2 SFDVKD. The CDR3 spells CATSDSGRVSNQPQHF. Here the CDR3 DNA reads TGTGCCACCAGTGATTCAGGGCGCGTAAGCAATCAGCCCCAGCATTTT.

The rearrangement joins TRBV20-1 to TRBJ2-3; D is undetermined. The germline V gene has CDR1 DFQATT and CDR2 SNEGSKA (reference sequence). V was cut by 1 base and J by 1 base, with 9 bases left in between. The CDR3 is 14 amino acids. As DNA, the CDR3 is TGCAGTGCTAGAGTACGGTCCGGCACAGATACGCAGTATTTT. This encodes CSARVRSGTDTQYF.

This clonotype was found many times. The rearrangement links TRBV10-3 to TRBJ2-5; maybe TRBD2 (6 bases). Germline assignment: CDR1 ENHRY and CDR2 SYGVKD. This CDR3 region has 17 residues. Trimming pared 2 bases from V and 4 bases from J, leaving 20 bases between. This CDR3 reads CAISEGGTGPPGETQYF. The CDR3 region has the DNA TGTGCCATCAGTGAGGGGGGGACCGGGCCCCCGGGAGAGACCCAGTACTTC.